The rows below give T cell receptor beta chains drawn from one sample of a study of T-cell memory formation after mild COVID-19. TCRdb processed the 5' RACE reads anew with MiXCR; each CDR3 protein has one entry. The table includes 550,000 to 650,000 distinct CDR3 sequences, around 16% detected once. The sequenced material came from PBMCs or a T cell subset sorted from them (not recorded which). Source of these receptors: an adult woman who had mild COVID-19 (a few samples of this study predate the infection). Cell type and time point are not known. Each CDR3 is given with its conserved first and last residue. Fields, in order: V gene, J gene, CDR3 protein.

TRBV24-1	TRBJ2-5	CATSDLGTEETQYF
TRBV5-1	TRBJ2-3	CASSLVVAGGADTQYF
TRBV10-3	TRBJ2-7	CAISELAGGPGEQYF
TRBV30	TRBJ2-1	CAWRKAAYNEQFF
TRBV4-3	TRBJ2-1	CASSPETGAYNEQFF
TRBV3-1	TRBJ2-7	CASSQKGTSYEQYF
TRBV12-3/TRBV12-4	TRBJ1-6	CASSPGQGPNSPLHF
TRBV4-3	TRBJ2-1	CASSQEGLAIYAGSSYNEQFF
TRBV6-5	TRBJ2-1	CASSYWNGAHNEQFF
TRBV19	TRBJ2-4	CASSIRGDHRDIQYF
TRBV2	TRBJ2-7	CARGPGEQYF
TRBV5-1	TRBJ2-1	CASSVFGESSYNEQFF
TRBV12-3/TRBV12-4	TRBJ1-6	CASSRQGESPLHF
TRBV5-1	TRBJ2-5	CASSSGTVKETQYF
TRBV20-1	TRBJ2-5	CSALLAGVKETQYF
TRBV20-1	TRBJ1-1	CSASGSTTEAFF
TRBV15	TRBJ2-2	CAGGDRNTGELFF
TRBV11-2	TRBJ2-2	CASSLDSLGSQGANTGELFF
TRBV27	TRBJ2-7	CASRLAGDEQYF
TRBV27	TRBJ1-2	CASRRETENYGYTF
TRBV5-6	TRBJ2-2	CASSLAVRVLAGELFF
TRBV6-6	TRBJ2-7	CASSVRLDRDYEQYF
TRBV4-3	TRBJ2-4	CASSQDIPGLGVNIQYF
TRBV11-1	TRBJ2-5	CASSLAGLAGVETQYF
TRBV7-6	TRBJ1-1	CASSPPGTANTEAFF
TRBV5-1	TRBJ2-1	CASSPRGSTYNEQFF
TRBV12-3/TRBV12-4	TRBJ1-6	CASSLSTRNSPLHF
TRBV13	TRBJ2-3	CASSSRGTGADTQYF
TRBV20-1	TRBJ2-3	CSWTVRPTDTQYF
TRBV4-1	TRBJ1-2	CASSQEGYPGNYGYTF
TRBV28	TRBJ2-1	CASSSLAGVLNEQFF
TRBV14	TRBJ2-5	CASSPLGTGLQETQYF
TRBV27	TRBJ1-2	CASSLVAGPSNYGYTF
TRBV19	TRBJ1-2	CASSTGYEGYTF
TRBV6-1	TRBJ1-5	CASKLGGGQPQHF
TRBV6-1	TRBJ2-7	CASSENPQGFSYEQYF
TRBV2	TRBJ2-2	CASKPATGGSGELFF
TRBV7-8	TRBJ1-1	CASRVGPVGMNTEAFF
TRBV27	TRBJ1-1	CASRNRGVDTEAFF
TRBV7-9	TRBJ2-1	CASSLGQGIDEQFF
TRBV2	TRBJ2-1	CASRYPVISGDEQFF
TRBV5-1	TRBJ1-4	CASSLVGERREKLFF
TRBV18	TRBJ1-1	CASSPRRENTEAFF
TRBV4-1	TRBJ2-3	CASSPTWNTDTQYF
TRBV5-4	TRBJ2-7	CASSLGGVGLLSYEQYF
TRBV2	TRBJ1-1	CASKTARNTEAFF
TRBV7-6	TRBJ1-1	CASSPEGLPPEAFF
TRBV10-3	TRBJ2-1	CAISYSTGNEQFF